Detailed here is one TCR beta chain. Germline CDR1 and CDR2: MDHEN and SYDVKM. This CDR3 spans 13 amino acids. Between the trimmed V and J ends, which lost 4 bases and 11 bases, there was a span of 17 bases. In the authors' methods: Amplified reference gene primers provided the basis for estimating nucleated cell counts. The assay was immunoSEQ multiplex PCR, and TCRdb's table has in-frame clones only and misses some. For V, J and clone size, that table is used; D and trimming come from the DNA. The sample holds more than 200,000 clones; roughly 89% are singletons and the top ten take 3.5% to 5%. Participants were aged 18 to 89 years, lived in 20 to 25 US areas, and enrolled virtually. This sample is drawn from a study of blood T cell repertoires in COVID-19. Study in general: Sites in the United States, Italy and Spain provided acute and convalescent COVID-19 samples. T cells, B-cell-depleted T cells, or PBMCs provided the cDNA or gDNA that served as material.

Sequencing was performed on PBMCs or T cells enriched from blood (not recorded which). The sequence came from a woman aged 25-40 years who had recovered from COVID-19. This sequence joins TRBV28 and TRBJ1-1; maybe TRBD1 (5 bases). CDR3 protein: CASSWVGPGHAFF. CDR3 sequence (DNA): TGTGCCAGCAGTTGGGTGGGGCCAGGGCACGCTTTCTTT.